This TCR beta chain was identified in a study of T cells and Merkel cell carcinoma outcomes. The study, taken as a whole, reports: Repertoire plus T-cell density reportedly predicted Merkel cell carcinoma outcomes.

Generated by immunoSEQ multiplex PCR, the TCRdb table keeps only in-frame clones and is missing some. The sample includes 1,500 to 2,000 clones, about 91% of them seen just once. A remark on this clone: Its antigen is unidentified.

This TCR came from a human donor with Merkel cell carcinoma. Input material: tumor tissue from Merkel cell carcinoma.

CDR3 nucleotide sequence: TGTGCCTGGAGTTTGTCAGGCAATCAGCCCCAGCATTTT. Protein product: CAWSLSGNQPQHF. The chain couples TRBV30 to TRBJ1-5; D unclear. Germline V gene sequence: CDR1 GTSNPN, CDR2 SVGIG (reference sequence). CDR3 size: 13 residues. Between the trimmed V and J ends, which lost 2 bases and 2 bases, there was a span of 7 bases.